The following is a TCR beta chain sequence with its context. Its antigen is not identified. A multiplex PCR was run with 60 Vbeta primers and 13 Jbeta primers. Generated by immunoSEQ multiplex PCR, the TCRdb table keeps only in-frame clones and is missing some. The sample consists of roughly 100,000 clones, roughly three fifths of them appearing once. The data derive from a study of cytomegalovirus exposure and HLA in healthy donors. Unmatched junction bases numbered 14, after V lost 4 bases and J lost 5 bases. This CDR3 spans 18 amino acids. Germline assignment: CDR1 SGHRS and CDR2 YFSETQ. Study-level results: Researchers counted 150 to 200 TCR beta chains as cytomegalovirus-associated. Accurate HLA-A and HLA-B prediction from TCR beta sequences was reported for most subjects. A missense DCLRE1C variant was associated with V- and J-gene trimming of TCR beta chains in a later analysis, and an independent cohort replicated the association.

The V and J genes are TRBV5-1 and TRBJ2-2; 10 positions agree with TRBD2. Material for sequencing was PBMCs. The TCR was taken from a man aged 60 to 75 in good health and CMV-seronegative. Here the CDR3 DNA reads TGCGCCAGCAGCGCACTCCATAGCGGGGGGTTTAGGACCGGGGAGCTGTTTTTT. It encodes CASSALHSGGFRTGELFF. The full variable domain, rest sourced from reference TRBV5-1 and TRBJ2-2, is KAGVTQTPRYLIKTRGQQVTLSCSPISGHRSVSWYQQTPGQGLQFLFEYFSETQRNKGNFPGRFSGRQFSNSRSEMNVSTLELGDSALYLCASSALHSGGFRTGELFFGEGSRLTVL.